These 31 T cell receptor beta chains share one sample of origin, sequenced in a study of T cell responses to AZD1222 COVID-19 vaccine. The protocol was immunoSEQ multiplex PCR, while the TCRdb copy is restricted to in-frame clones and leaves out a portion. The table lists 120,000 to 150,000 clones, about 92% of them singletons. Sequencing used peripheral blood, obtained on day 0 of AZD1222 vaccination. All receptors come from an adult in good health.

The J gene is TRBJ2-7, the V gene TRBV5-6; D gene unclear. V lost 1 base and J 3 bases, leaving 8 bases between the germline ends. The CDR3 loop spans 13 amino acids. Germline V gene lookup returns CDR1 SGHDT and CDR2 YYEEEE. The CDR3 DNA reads TGTGCCAGCAGCTTGCTCCGAAACTACGAGCAGTACTTC. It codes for CASSLLRNYEQYF.

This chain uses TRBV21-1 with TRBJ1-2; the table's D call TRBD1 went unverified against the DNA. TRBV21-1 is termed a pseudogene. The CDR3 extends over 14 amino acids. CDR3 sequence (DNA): TGTGCCAGCAGCAAATGGACAGGGGGCTATGGCTACACCTTC. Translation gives CASSKWTGGYGYTF.

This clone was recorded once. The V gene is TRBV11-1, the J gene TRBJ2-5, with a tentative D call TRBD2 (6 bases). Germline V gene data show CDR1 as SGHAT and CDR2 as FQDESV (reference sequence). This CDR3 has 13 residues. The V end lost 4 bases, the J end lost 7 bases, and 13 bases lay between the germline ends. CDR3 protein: CASSSTGAGTQYF. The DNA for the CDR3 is TGTGCCAGCAGCTCAACGGGAGCCGGGACCCAGTACTTC.

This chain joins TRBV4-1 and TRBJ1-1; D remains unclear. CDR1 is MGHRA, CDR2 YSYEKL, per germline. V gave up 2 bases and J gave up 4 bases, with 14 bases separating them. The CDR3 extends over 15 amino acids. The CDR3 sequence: CASSQLIGIVTEAFF. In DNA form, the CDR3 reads TGCGCCAGCAGCCAACTTATCGGGATTGTCACTGAAGCTTTCTTT.

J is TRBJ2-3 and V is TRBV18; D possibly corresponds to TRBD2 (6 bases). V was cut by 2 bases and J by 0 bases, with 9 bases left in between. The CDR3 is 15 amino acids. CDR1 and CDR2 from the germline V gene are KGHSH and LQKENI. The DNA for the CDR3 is TGTGCCAGCTCACCAGTAGGGACTAGCACAGATACGCAGTATTTT. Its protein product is CASSPVGTSTDTQYF.

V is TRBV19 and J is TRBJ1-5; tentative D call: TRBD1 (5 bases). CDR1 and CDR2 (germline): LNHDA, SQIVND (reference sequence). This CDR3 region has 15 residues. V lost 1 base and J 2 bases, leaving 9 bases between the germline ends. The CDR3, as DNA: TGTGCCAGTAGTATAGCAGGGATCCGCAATCAGCCCCAGCATTTT. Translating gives CASSIAGIRNQPQHF.

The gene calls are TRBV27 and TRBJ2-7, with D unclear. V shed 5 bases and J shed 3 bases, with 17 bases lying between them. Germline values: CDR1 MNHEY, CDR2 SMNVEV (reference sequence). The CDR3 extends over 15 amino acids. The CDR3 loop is CASSPSSVVNYEQYF. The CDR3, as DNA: TGTGCCAGCAGTCCCTCCTCGGTGGTAAACTACGAGCAGTACTTC.

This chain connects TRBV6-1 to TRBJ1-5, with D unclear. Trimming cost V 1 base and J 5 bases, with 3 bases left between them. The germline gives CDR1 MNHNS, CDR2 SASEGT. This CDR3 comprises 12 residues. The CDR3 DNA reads TGTGCCAGCAGTGAAGGATATCAGCCCCAGCATTTT. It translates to CASSEGYQPQHF.

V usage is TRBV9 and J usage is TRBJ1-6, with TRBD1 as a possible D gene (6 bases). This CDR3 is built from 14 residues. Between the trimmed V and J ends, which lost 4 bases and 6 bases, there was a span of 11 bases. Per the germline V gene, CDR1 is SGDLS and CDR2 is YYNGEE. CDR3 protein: CASSTRQVNSPLHF. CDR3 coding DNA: TGTGCCAGCAGCACACGACAGGTTAATTCACCCCTCCACTTT.

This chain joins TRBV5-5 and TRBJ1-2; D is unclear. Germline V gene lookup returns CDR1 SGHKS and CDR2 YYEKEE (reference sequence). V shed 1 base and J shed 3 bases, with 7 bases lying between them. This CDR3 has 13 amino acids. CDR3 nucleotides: TGTGCCAGCAGCTTGAGGGTGGACTATGGCTACACCTTC. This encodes CASSLRVDYGYTF.

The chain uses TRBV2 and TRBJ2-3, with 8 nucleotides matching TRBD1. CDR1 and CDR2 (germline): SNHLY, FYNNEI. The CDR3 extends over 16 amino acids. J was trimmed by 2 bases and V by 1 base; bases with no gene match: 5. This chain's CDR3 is CASSEGRQGFTDTQYF. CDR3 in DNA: TGTGCCAGCAGTGAAGGGAGACAGGGGTTCACAGATACGCAGTATTTT.

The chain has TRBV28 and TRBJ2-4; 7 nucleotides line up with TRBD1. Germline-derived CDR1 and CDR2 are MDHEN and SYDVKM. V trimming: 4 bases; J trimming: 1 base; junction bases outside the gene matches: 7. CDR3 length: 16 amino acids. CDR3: CASSSGQAVAKNIQYF. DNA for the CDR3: TGTGCCAGCAGTTCTGGACAGGCGGTGGCCAAAAACATTCAGTACTTC.

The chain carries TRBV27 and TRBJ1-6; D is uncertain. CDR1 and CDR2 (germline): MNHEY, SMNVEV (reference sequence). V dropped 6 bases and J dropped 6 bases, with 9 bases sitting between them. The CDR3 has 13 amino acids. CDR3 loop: CASSAWGNSPLHF. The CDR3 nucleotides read TGTGCCAGCAGCGCTTGGGGTAATTCACCCCTCCACTTT.

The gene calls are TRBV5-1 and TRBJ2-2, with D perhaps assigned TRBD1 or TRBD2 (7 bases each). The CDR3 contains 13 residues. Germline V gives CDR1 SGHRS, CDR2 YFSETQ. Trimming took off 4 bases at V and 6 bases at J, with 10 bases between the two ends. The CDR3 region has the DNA TGCGCCAGCAGCGCAGGGGGGGCCGGGGAGCTGTTTTTT. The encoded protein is CASSAGGAGELFF.

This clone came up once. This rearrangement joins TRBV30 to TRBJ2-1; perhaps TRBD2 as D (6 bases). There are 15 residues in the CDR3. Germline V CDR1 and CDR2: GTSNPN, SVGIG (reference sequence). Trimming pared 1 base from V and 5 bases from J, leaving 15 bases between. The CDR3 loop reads CAWSGSLAFDNEQFF. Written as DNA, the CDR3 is TGTGCCTGGAGTGGAAGTCTAGCGTTTGACAATGAGCAGTTCTTC.

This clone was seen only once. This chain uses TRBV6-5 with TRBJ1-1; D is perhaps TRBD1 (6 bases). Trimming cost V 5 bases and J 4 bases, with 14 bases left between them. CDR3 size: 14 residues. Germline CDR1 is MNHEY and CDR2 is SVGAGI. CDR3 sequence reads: CASSPLQGPTEAFF. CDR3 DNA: TGTGCCAGCAGTCCACTACAGGGCCCCACTGAAGCTTTCTTT.

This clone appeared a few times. In DNA form, the CDR3 reads TGTGCCAGCAGTCTCACAGGTTTGGGGGCCAACGTCCTGACTTTC. Its protein is CASSLTGLGANVLTF. The chain combines TRBV27 with TRBJ2-6; possibly TRBD1 for D (5 bases). CDR3 length: 15 amino acids. CDR1 is MNHEY, CDR2 SMNVEV, per germline (reference sequence). Trimming pared 5 bases from V and 4 bases from J, leaving 12 bases between. The full variable domain, in which reference TRBV27 and TRBJ2-6 provide the parts outside the CDR3, is EAQVTQNPRYLITVTGKKLTVTCSQNMNHEYMSWYRQDPGLGLRQIYYSMNVEVTDKGDVPEGYKVSRKEKRNFPLILESPSPNQTSLYFCASSLTGLGANVLTFGAGSRLTVL.

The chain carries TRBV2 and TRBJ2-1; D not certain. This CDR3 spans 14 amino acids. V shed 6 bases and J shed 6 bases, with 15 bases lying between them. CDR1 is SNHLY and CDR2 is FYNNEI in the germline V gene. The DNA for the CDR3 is TGTGCCAGCAGAGGAGCATTTTCTAGCAATGAGCAGTTCTTC. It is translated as CASRGAFSSNEQFF.

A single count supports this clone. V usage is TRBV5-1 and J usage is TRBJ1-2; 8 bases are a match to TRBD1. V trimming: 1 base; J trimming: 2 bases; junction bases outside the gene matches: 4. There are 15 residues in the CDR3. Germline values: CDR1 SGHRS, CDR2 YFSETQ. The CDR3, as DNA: TGCGCCAGCAGCTTGACCTGGACAGGGAACTATGGCTACACCTTC. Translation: CASSLTWTGNYGYTF.

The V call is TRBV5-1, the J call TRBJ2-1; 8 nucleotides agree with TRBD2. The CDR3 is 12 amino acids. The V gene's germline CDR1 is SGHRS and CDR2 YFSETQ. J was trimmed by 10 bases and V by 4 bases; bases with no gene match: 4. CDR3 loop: CASSQERGEQFF. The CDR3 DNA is TGCGCCAGCAGCCAGGAGCGGGGGGAGCAGTTCTTC.

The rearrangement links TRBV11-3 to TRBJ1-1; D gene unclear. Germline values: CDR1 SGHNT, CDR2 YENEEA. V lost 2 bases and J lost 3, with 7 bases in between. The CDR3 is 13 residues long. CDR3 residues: CASSLRADTEAFF. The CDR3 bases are TGTGCCAGCAGCTTAAGGGCAGACACTGAAGCTTTCTTT. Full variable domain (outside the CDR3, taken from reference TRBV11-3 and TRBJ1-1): EAGVVQSPRYKIIEKKQPVAFWCNPISGHNTLYWYLQNLGQGPELLIRYENEEAVDDSQLPKDRFSAERLKGVDSTLKIQPAELGDSAVYLCASSLRADTEAFFGQGTRLTVV.

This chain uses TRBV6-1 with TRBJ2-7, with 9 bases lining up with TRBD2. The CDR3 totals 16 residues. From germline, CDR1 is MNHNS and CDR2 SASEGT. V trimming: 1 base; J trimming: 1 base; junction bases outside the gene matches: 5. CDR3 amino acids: CASSEGPAGGSYEQYF. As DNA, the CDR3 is TGTGCCAGCAGTGAAGGCCCAGCGGGGGGTTCCTACGAGCAGTACTTC.

This CDR3 reads CASRLADCQGAGAFF. CDR3 coding DNA: TGTGCAAGTCGCTTAGCGGATTGCCAGGGGGCTGGGGCTTTCTTT. This chain joins TRBV12-2 and TRBJ1-1; the D call in the table, TRBD1, was not verified against the DNA. TRBV12-2 is shown as a pseudogene. The CDR3 contains 15 residues.

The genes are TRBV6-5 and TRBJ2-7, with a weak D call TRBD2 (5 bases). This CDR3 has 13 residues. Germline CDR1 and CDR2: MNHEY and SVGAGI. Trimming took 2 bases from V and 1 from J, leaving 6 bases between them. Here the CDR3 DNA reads TGTGCCAGCAGTTACCCGGGATCCTACGAGCAGTACTTC. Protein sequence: CASSYPGSYEQYF.

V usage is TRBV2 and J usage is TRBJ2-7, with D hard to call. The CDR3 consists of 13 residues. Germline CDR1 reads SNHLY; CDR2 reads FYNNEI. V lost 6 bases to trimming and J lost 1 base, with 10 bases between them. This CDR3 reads CASREVESYEQYF. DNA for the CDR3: TGTGCCAGCAGAGAGGTTGAATCCTACGAGCAGTACTTC.

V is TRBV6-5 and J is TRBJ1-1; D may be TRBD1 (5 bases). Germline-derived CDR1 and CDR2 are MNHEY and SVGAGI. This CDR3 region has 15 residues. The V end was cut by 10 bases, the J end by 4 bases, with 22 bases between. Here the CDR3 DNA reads TGTGCCACCAAAGGGACCGGGGGAAGGGGCACTGAAGCTTTCTTT. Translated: CATKGTGGRGTEAFF.

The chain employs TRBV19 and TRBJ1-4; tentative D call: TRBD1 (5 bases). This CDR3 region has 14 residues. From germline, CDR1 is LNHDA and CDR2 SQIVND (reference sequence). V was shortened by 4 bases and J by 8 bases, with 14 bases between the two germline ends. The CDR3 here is CASSKTARGEKLFF. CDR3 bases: TGTGCCAGTAGTAAGACAGCCCGAGGAGAAAAACTGTTTTTT.

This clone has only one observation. The CDR3 loop is CASSLGTPNTGELFF. DNA of the CDR3: TGTGCCAGCAGCTTAGGGACACCGAACACCGGGGAGCTGTTTTTT. The genes are TRBV7-6 and TRBJ2-2; D perhaps matches TRBD1 (5 bases). Germline CDR1 is SGHVS and CDR2 is FNYEAQ. The CDR3 has 15 amino acids. V was cut by 1 base and J by 0 bases, with 6 bases left in between.

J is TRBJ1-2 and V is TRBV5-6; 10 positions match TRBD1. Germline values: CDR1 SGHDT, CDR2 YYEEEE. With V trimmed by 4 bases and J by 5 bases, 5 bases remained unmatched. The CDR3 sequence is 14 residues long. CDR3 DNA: TGTGCCAGCAGCCCGCAGGACAGGGGGTATGGCTACACCTTC. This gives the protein CASSPQDRGYGYTF.

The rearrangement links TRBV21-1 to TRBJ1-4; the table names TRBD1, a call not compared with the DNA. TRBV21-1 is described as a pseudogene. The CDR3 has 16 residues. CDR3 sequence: CASSKERPTGVGKLFF. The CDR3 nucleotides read TGTGCCAGCAGCAAGGAGCGCCCGACAGGGGTTGGAAAACTGTTTTTT.

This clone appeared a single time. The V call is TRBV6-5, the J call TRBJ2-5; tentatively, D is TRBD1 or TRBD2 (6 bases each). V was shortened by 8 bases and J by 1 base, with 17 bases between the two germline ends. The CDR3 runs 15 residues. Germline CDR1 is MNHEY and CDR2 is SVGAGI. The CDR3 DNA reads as TGTGCCAGCCGACCCCTAGGAGGGGGCCAAGAGACCCAGTACTTC. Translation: CASRPLGGGQETQYF.